This T cell receptor (beta chain) was captured in a study of beta chain features in type 1 diabetes. General study results and limits: Naive, central memory and Treg TCRB repertoires seemed to resemble each other more closely in patients than they did in healthy donors. VDJ junctions in type 1 diabetes patients carried more deletions and fewer insertions. cDNA-based sequencing might over-represent cells highly expressing TCR.

The table lists this clone with a count of one. Its antigen remains unknown. CD45RO/CCR7/CD25/CD127/CD95/CD27 separated CD4+ naive, central memory, regulatory and stem cell-like memory cells by sorting. The study reverse transcribed the entire isolated RNA, so it sequenced expressed TCRB transcripts. Libraries were prepared by immunoSEQ multiplex PCR; TCRdb keeps only in-frame clonotypes and omits some of them. This table holds over 40,000 clones, approximately 49% found once. The germline V gene encodes CDR1 SGHVS and CDR2 FNYEAQ. This CDR3 region has 15 residues. Trimming shortened V by 2 bases and J by 0 bases, and 8 bases separated the two germline ends.

Sequenced input: stem cell memory CD4+ T cells from blood. The rearrangement uses TRBV7-6 and TRBJ2-1; D is ambiguous. The clonotype comes from a woman in her thirties in good health. The CDR3 region is CASSLNLSSYNEQFF. The CDR3 coding sequence is TGTGCCAGCAGCTTAAATCTAAGCTCCTACAATGAGCAGTTCTTC. Looking up the rest from reference TRBV7-6 and TRBJ2-1 gives the full variable domain: GAGVSQSPRYKVTKRGQDVALRCDPISGHVSLYWYRQALGQGPEFLTYFNYEAQQDKSGLPNDRFSAERPEGSISTLTIQRTEQRDSAMYRCASSLNLSSYNEQFFGPGTRLTVL.